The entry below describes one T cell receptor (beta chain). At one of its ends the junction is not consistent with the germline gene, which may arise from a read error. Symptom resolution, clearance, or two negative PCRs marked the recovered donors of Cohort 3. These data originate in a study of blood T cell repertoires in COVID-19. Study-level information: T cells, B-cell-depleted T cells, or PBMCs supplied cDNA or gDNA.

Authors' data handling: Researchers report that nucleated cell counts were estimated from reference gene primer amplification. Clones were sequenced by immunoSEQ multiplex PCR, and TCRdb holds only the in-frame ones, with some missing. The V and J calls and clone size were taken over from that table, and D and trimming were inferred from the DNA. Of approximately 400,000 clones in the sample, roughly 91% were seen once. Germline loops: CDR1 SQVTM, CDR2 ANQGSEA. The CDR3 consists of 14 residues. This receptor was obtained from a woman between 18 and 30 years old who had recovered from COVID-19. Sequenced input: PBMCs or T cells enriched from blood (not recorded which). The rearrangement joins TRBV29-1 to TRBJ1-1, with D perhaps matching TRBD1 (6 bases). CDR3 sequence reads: CSVESPGQNNEAFF. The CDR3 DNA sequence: TGCAGCGTTGAATCCCCTGGACAGAACAATGAAGCTTTCTTT.